The 11 T cell receptor beta chains given below trace back to one sample, sequenced in a study of cytomegalovirus exposure and HLA in healthy donors. TCRdb keeps only in-frame clones here, not all; method: immunoSEQ multiplex PCR. Among just under 150,000 clones listed, roughly 86% were seen once. The source material was PBMCs. The receptors originated from a man between 18 and 29 years old in good health and CMV-seropositive.

This clone was found a few times. V usage is TRBV19 and J usage is TRBJ1-2, with 10 bases fitting TRBD1. The germline CDR1 and CDR2 sequences are LNHDA and SQIVND (reference sequence). The CDR3 is 13 amino acids. With V trimmed by 10 bases and J by 8 bases, 10 bases remained unmatched. CDR3 DNA sequence: TGTGCCACTCTCCGGGACAGGGGACGCGGCTACACCTTC. Translated, it gives CATLRDRGRGYTF.

This clone was counted only a few times. The chain has TRBV5-1 and TRBJ2-7, with 7 positions matching TRBD2. Germline V gene sequence: CDR1 SGHRS, CDR2 YFSETQ. The ends lost 4 bases at V and 7 bases at J; junction bases unmatched: 8. The CDR3 length is 13 residues. CDR3 loop: CASSPGLVEEQYF. In DNA, the CDR3 is TGCGCCAGCAGCCCAGGACTAGTAGAGGAGCAGTACTTC.

The chain has TRBV6-6 and TRBJ1-1, with D possibly matching TRBD1 (6 bases). Germline CDR1 is MNHNY and CDR2 is SVGAGI (reference sequence). V was pared by 5 bases and J by 3 bases, with 10 bases between. This CDR3 is 13 amino acids long. CDR3 DNA: TGTGCCAGCAGTAGGGGGATACACACTGAAGCTTTCTTT. Encoded protein: CASSRGIHTEAFF.

The chain uses TRBV30 and TRBJ2-1, with 7 bases lining up with TRBD2. The germline V gene encodes CDR1 GTSNPN and CDR2 SVGIG (reference sequence). The CDR3 has 14 residues. The V gene end was trimmed by 1 base and the J gene end by 0 bases; junction bases not matched to a gene: 0. CDR3 nucleotide sequence: TGTGCCTGGAGTGGGACTAGCTCCTACAATGAGCAGTTCTTC. It codes for CAWSGTSSYNEQFF.

This sequence joins TRBV5-1 and TRBJ1-1; 9 bases agree with TRBD1. Germline V gene sequence: CDR1 SGHRS, CDR2 YFSETQ. This CDR3 is 14 amino acids long. V shed 4 bases, J shed 5 bases, and the junction held 6 bases outside the gene matches. CDR3 DNA: TGCGCCAGCAGCCATGGGACAGGGAGGACTGAAGCTTTCTTT. Its translation is CASSHGTGRTEAFF.

The CDR3 region is CASSYGDRPNSSLHF. CDR3 in DNA: TGTGCCAGCAGTTACGGGGACAGGCCTAATTCGTCCCTCCACTTT. This chain uses TRBV6-5 with TRBJ1-6; TRBD1 matches 8 bases. Germline CDR1 is MNHEY and CDR2 is SVGAGI. There are 15 residues in the CDR3. The V segment lost 2 bases and the J segment 14 bases; nucleotides outside the gene matches: 11.

This clone has a single count. The rearrangement joins TRBV10-2 to TRBJ1-1, with a tentative D call TRBD1 (5 bases). V lost 4 bases and J 8 bases, leaving 8 bases between the germline ends. CDR3 length: 11 amino acids. The V gene's germline CDR1 is WSHSY and CDR2 SAAADI. Written as DNA, the CDR3 is TGCGCCAGCAGTGCAGGGCCAGAAGCTTTCTTT. This translates into CASSAGPEAFF.

The V gene is TRBV19, the J gene TRBJ2-7; weak D call: TRBD1 (7 bases). The CDR3 is 15 residues long. V lost 5 bases, J lost 7 bases, and 21 bases lay in between. The V gene's germline CDR1 is LNHDA and CDR2 SQIVND (reference sequence). The CDR3 protein is CASSPQEGARREQYF. Written as DNA, the CDR3 is TGTGCCAGTAGTCCGCAGGAGGGGGCGAGGAGGGAGCAGTACTTC.

V is TRBV9 and J is TRBJ2-2; possibly TRBD2 for D (5 bases). CDR1 is SGDLS, CDR2 YYNGEE, per germline. V gave up 0 bases and J gave up 4 bases, with 7 bases separating them. The CDR3 is 14 amino acids. The CDR3 loop is CASSVGRGTGELFF. CDR3 in DNA: TGTGCCAGCAGCGTAGGCCGGGGCACCGGGGAGCTGTTTTTT.

The chain is built from TRBV27 and TRBJ2-7; D is perhaps TRBD1 (6 bases). CDR1 is MNHEY and CDR2 is SMNVEV in the germline V gene (reference sequence). The V and J ends lost 5 bases and 4 bases respectively, with 15 bases between them. The CDR3 sequence is 14 residues long. As DNA, the CDR3 is TGTGCCAGCAGTCCCCAACAGGGTCCATACGAGCAGTACTTC. Its protein is CASSPQQGPYEQYF.

The CDR3 sequence is CAWGTTGNTIYF. CDR3 bases: TGTGCCTGGGGGACAACTGGAAACACCATATATTTT. The chain links TRBV30 to TRBJ1-3, with D perhaps matching TRBD1 (6 bases). Trimming removed 5 bases from V and 2 bases from J, with 7 bases in between. The length of the CDR3 is 12 residues. Germline V gives CDR1 GTSNPN, CDR2 SVGIG (reference sequence). The full variable domain, with the rest looked up from reference TRBV30 and TRBJ1-3, is SQTIHQWPATLVQPVGSPLSLECTVEGTSNPNLYWYRQAAGRGLQLLFYSVGIGQISSEVPQNLSASRPQDRQFILSSKKLLLSDSGFYLCAWGTTGNTIYFGEGSWLTVV.